The source of this T cell receptor beta chain is a study of T cell changes during pregnancy in multiple sclerosis. Sequencing was performed with immunoSEQ multiplex PCR; in TCRdb, only in-frame clones are kept and a portion is missing. The repertoire holds some 97,000 clones, with 85% to 95% as singletons. Germline CDR1 SGHVS, CDR2 FNYEAQ. The CDR3 loop spans 17 amino acids. The junction had 4 bases not matched to a gene; V was cut back by 0 bases and J by 0 bases. Here the sequenced sample was peripheral blood, taken before pregnancy. The receptor comes from a female donor with multiple sclerosis, enrolled in a pregnancy study. The V call is TRBV7-6, the J call TRBJ2-2; 7 nucleotides align to TRBD2. The CDR3 reads CASSLAGLAANTGELFF. CDR3 bases: TGTGCCAGCAGCTTAGCGGGGCTAGCGGCGAACACCGGGGAGCTGTTTTTT.